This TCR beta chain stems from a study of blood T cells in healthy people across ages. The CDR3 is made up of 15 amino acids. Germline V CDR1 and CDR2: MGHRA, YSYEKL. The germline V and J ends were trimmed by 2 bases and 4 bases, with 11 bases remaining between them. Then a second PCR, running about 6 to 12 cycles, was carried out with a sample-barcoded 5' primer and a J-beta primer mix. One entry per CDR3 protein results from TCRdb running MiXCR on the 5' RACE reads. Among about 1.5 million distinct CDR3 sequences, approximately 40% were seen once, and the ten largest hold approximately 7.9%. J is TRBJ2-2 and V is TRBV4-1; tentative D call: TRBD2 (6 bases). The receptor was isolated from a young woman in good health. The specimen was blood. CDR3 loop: CASSQTGLLTGELFF. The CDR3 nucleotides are TGCGCCAGCAGCCAAACGGGACTGCTCACCGGGGAGCTGTTTTTT.